The 30 T cell receptor beta chains below were found in one sample sequenced in a study of shared clonotypes between healthy human individuals. Only in-frame clones appear in the TCRdb table, and some are missing; sequencing was by immunoSEQ multiplex PCR. Altogether a few million clones are present, 90% to 96% being singletons, with the ten largest covering roughly 0.13%. The sample consisted of naive CD4+ T cells sorted from blood. Specified subset: CD45RA+ positively selected. Receptor source: a man aged 18 to 35 in good health.

This sequence joins TRBV19 and TRBJ1-1, with D possibly being TRBD1 (5 bases). V was shortened by 3 bases and J by 0 bases, with 20 bases between the two germline ends. Germline loops: CDR1 LNHDA, CDR2 SQIVND (reference sequence). The CDR3 is made up of 18 amino acids. The CDR3 is CASSMGSWVQGMNTEAFF. DNA of the CDR3: TGTGCCAGTAGTATGGGTAGTTGGGTTCAGGGAATGAACACTGAAGCTTTCTTT. Using reference TRBV19 and TRBJ1-1 for the parts outside the CDR3, the full variable domain is DGGITQSPKYLFRKEGQNVTLSCEQNLNHDAMYWYRQDPGQGLRLIYYSQIVNDFQKGDIAEGYSVSREKKESFPLTVTSAQKNPTAFYLCASSMGSWVQGMNTEAFFGQGTRLTVV.

The J gene is TRBJ2-7, the V gene TRBV30, with TRBD2 identical over 7 bases. The CDR3 is 14 residues long. Losses at the gene ends were 3 bases for V and 3 bases for J; bases not matched to a gene: 8. The germline V gene has CDR1 GTSNPN and CDR2 SVGIG (reference sequence). CDR3: CAWSNGGSSYEQYF. CDR3 bases: TGTGCCTGGAGCAACGGGGGGAGTAGCTACGAGCAGTACTTC. Together with reference TRBV30 and TRBJ2-7, the CDR3 gives the full variable domain: SQTIHQWPATLVQPVGSPLSLECTVEGTSNPNLYWYRQAAGRGLQLLFYSVGIGQISSEVPQNLSASRPQDRQFILSSKKLLLSDSGFYLCAWSNGGSSYEQYFGPGTRLTVT.

V gene TRBV30 combines with J gene TRBJ2-2; 10 nucleotides agree with TRBD2. With 1 base clipped from V and 5 bases from J, the junction kept 4 bases outside the gene matches. Germline values: CDR1 GTSNPN, CDR2 SVGIG (reference sequence). The length of the CDR3 is 15 residues. The CDR3 here is CAWSGTSGPTGELFF. The DNA for the CDR3 is TGTGCCTGGAGTGGGACTAGCGGACCTACCGGGGAGCTGTTTTTT.

As regards this clone: At the DNA level, this CDR3 is encoded by other sequences in the same sample as well. The rearrangement uses TRBV4-3 and TRBJ2-3; D tentatively fits TRBD1 or TRBD2 (5 bases each). V was clipped by 0 bases and J by 1 base, with 8 bases between them. This CDR3 has 15 residues. Germline V gene lookup returns CDR1 LGHNA and CDR2 YSLEER. The CDR3, as DNA: TGCGCCAGCAGCCAAGAAGGGACGGGCACAGATACGCAGTATTTT. It codes for CASSQEGTGTDTQYF.

This chain links TRBV7-9 with TRBJ2-5; D not certain. V lost 5 bases, J lost 1 base, and 11 bases lay in between. CDR1 and CDR2 (germline): SEHNR, FQNEAQ (reference sequence). CDR3 size: 14 residues. The CDR3 loop is CASSQGSFQETQYF. CDR3 nucleotide sequence: TGTGCCAGCAGCCAAGGCAGCTTCCAAGAGACCCAGTACTTC.

The rearrangement joins TRBV28 to TRBJ1-6; D may be TRBD1 (5 bases). V lost 3 bases and J 10 bases, leaving 13 bases between the germline ends. This CDR3 is built from 14 residues. CDR1 and CDR2 (germline): MDHEN, SYDVKM. In DNA form, the CDR3 reads TGTGCCAGCAGTTTTGGAGGGGTGGGATCACCCCTCCACTTT. It specifies CASSFGGVGSPLHF.

The V gene is TRBV10-3, the J gene TRBJ2-1, with TRBD2 matching 10 bases. CDR1 ENHRY and CDR2 SYGVKD come from the germline V gene. The V gene end was trimmed by 6 bases and the J gene end by 7 bases; junction bases not matched to a gene: 9. This CDR3 comprises 15 residues. In DNA, the CDR3 is TGTGCCATCAGCAAGGGACTAGCGAATCCGAATGAGCAGTTCTTC. This codes for CAISKGLANPNEQFF.

With respect to this clone: The junction and the germline gene differ at one end; a read error may be behind it. This sequence joins TRBV6-1 and TRBJ1-2; D is unclear. The CDR3 covers 12 residues. Per germline, CDR1 MNHNS and CDR2 SASEGT. In DNA form, the CDR3 reads TGTGCCAGCAGAGAAGGCATTTATGGCTACACCTTC. Amino acids: CASREGIYGYTF.

The CDR3 sequence is CASSQSTGSSYNSPLHF. The CDR3, as DNA: TGCGCCAGCAGCCAATCGACAGGGAGCTCCTATAATTCACCCCTCCACTTT. The chain employs TRBV4-1 and TRBJ1-6; 7 bases line up with TRBD1. The CDR3 totals 17 residues. Germline-derived CDR1 and CDR2 are MGHRA and YSYEKL. The V and J ends lost 2 bases and 0 bases, in that order; junction bases with no gene match: 4.

Only a few counts were recorded for this clone. The genes are TRBV27 and TRBJ1-3; D not certain. The CDR3 is 13 amino acids. V was trimmed by 5 bases and J by 0 bases, leaving 5 bases between them. Looked up from germline, CDR1 is MNHEY and CDR2 is SMNVEV (reference sequence). In nucleotides, the CDR3 is TGTGCCAGCAGTCCCTTCTCTGGAAACACCATATATTTT. This encodes CASSPFSGNTIYF.

There are a few counts of this clone. The CDR3 DNA is TGTGCCATCAGTGAGTCGTTAACAGGGGAAGGCTACACCTTC. Translation gives CAISESLTGEGYTF. This chain uses TRBV10-3 with TRBJ1-2; 7 nucleotides match TRBD1. The length of the CDR3 is 14 residues. The J segment lost 8 bases and the V segment lost 0 bases, leaving 6 bases of the junction unmatched. Germline CDR1 and CDR2: ENHRY and SYGVKD.

The chain is built from TRBV27 and TRBJ2-2; 7 bases line up with TRBD1. The V and J ends lost 8 bases and 1 base, in that order; junction bases with no gene match: 10. The CDR3 has 16 residues. Germline values: CDR1 MNHEY, CDR2 SMNVEV (reference sequence). CDR3: CASGKGTVLNTGELFF. The CDR3, as DNA: TGTGCCAGCGGGAAAGGGACAGTATTGAACACCGGGGAGCTGTTTTTT.

As for this clone: Different DNA sequences within this sample yield the same CDR3. V and J are TRBV18 and TRBJ2-5, with TRBD2 as a possible D gene (6 bases). The V end lost 3 bases, the J end lost 1 base, and 6 bases lay between the germline ends. Germline V CDR1 and CDR2: KGHSH, LQKENI. The CDR3 extends over 13 amino acids. CDR3 nucleotides: TGTGCCAGCTCACCGGGGGGCCAAGAGACCCAGTACTTC. Translation gives CASSPGGQETQYF.

The chain combines TRBV10-3 with TRBJ2-5; possibly TRBD1 for D (6 bases). The CDR3 is 13 amino acids. Trimming removed 8 bases at V and 2 bases at J, with 12 bases between. Looked up from germline, CDR1 is ENHRY and CDR2 is SYGVKD. The CDR3 region is CAIAPGQQETQYF. The CDR3 DNA is TGTGCCATCGCACCGGGACAACAAGAGACCCAGTACTTC.

The gene calls are TRBV19 and TRBJ2-7, with 11 bases matching TRBD2. Germline V lookup: CDR1 LNHDA, CDR2 SQIVND (reference sequence). CDR3 length: 14 amino acids. The J segment lost 0 bases and the V segment lost 8 bases, leaving 3 bases of the junction unmatched. Here the CDR3 reads CASATSGNSYEQYF. CDR3 nucleotides: TGTGCCAGTGCGACTAGCGGGAACTCCTACGAGCAGTACTTC.

The gene calls are TRBV7-6 and TRBJ2-5; 8 nucleotides agree with TRBD2. This CDR3 has 15 residues. CDR1 is SGHVS, CDR2 FNYEAQ, per germline. V dropped 5 bases and J dropped 1; count of bases not matched to a gene: 6. CDR3 coding DNA: TGTGCCAGCAGCCCCAGCGGGAGCGGCCAAGAGACCCAGTACTTC. Its protein is CASSPSGSGQETQYF. The complete variable domain, with remaining parts taken from reference TRBV7-6 and TRBJ2-5, reads GAGVSQSPRYKVTKRGQDVALRCDPISGHVSLYWYRQALGQGPEFLTYFNYEAQQDKSGLPNDRFSAERPEGSISTLTIQRTEQRDSAMYRCASSPSGSGQETQYFGPGTRLLVL.

The table lists this clone with a count of one. This chain links TRBV6-1 with TRBJ1-2; D possibly corresponds to TRBD1 (5 bases). This CDR3 has 13 residues. Germline V CDR1 and CDR2: MNHNS, SASEGT. Trimming left V 1 base short and J 4 bases short, with 7 bases between. CDR3 sequence reads: CASSEGQPYGYTF. The CDR3 DNA reads TGTGCCAGCAGTGAAGGACAGCCCTATGGCTACACCTTC.

The chain recombines TRBV10-2 with TRBJ2-7, with 13 positions matching TRBD2. This CDR3 is 17 amino acids long. Germline CDR1 WSHSY, CDR2 SAAADI. J gave up 2 bases and V 3 bases, and 7 bases lay outside the gene matches. In nucleotides, the CDR3 is TGCGCCAGCAGTGATACTAGCGGGAGGGGGGTACCCTACGAGCAGTACTTC. This sequence encodes CASSDTSGRGVPYEQYF.

The chain links TRBV10-3 to TRBJ2-6, with D perhaps matching TRBD2 (5 bases). Per germline, CDR1 ENHRY and CDR2 SYGVKD. CDR3 length: 14 residues. Trimming took off 11 bases at V and 0 bases at J, with 11 bases between the two ends. As DNA, the CDR3 is TGTGCCGATTTAGGACTCTCTGGGGCCAACGTCCTGACTTTC. Translation: CADLGLSGANVLTF.

In the case of this clone: The identical CDR3 is also encoded by other nucleotide sequences in the sample. This chain connects TRBV5-1 to TRBJ2-1, with a weak D call TRBD2 (5 bases). The V gene lost 0 bases and the J gene lost 0 bases, with 7 bases spanning the gap. The CDR3 contains 15 residues. The germline V gene has CDR1 SGHRS and CDR2 YFSETQ. DNA of the CDR3: TGCGCCAGCAGCTTGGCGGGGAGCTCCTACAATGAGCAGTTCTTC. Translated: CASSLAGSSYNEQFF.

V and J are TRBV7-9 and TRBJ1-6; possibly TRBD1 for D (6 bases). Germline lookup yields CDR1 SEHNR and CDR2 FQNEAQ (reference sequence). The CDR3 spans 17 residues. V gave up 5 bases and J gave up 5 bases, with 19 bases separating them. CDR3 region: CASSPLGASTHNSPLHF. In DNA form, the CDR3 reads TGTGCCAGCAGCCCCTTGGGGGCCTCTACACATAATTCACCCCTCCACTTT.

V and J are TRBV6-1 and TRBJ1-1; D might be TRBD1 (5 bases). This CDR3 is built from 13 residues. V lost 2 bases, J lost 5 bases, and 9 bases lay in between. Germline V gene lookup returns CDR1 MNHNS and CDR2 SASEGT. CDR3 sequence: CASSEQGLTEAFF. The CDR3 DNA follows: TGTGCCAGCAGTGAACAGGGTTTAACTGAAGCTTTCTTT.

The J gene is TRBJ1-4, the V gene TRBV5-1; 8 nucleotides match TRBD1. Per the germline V gene, CDR1 is SGHRS and CDR2 is YFSETQ. The CDR3 runs 15 residues. With 0 bases clipped from V and 8 bases from J, the junction kept 6 bases outside the gene matches. CDR3 protein: CASSLEQGAREKLFF. The CDR3 coding sequence is TGCGCCAGCAGCTTGGAGCAGGGGGCTAGAGAAAAACTGTTTTTT.

The chain joins TRBV9 to TRBJ1-1; no definite D call. Germline V gene sequence: CDR1 SGDLS, CDR2 YYNGEE. This CDR3 contains 13 residues. V shed 0 bases and J shed 7 bases, with 10 bases lying between them. In DNA form, the CDR3 reads TGTGCCAGCAGCGTAGATGGGTTAGGTGAAGCTTTCTTT. This sequence encodes CASSVDGLGEAFF.

In regard to this clone: The sample has other DNA sequences that encode this CDR3 too. This chain links TRBV18 with TRBJ2-2; 7 bases are a match to TRBD2. The trim removed 3 bases at V and 4 bases at J, leaving 5 bases unmatched. Germline loops: CDR1 KGHSH, CDR2 LQKENI. The CDR3 runs 15 residues. CDR3 DNA sequence: TGTGCCAGCTCACCTTGGACGGGGGGCACCGGGGAGCTGTTTTTT. Translation gives CASSPWTGGTGELFF.

Worth noting for this clone: This CDR3 is also generated by other DNA sequences in the sample. V and J are TRBV30 and TRBJ2-1; TRBD2 agrees at 9 bases. Germline assignment: CDR1 GTSNPN and CDR2 SVGIG (reference sequence). After removal of 4 bases from V and 4 bases from J, the junction contained 2 bases not matched to a gene. This CDR3 region has 13 residues. CDR3 DNA: TGTGCCTGGACTAGCGGGGTTTACAATGAGCAGTTCTTC. Residues: CAWTSGVYNEQFF.

The chain recombines TRBV11-2 with TRBJ2-1, with TRBD2 matching 8 bases. This CDR3 region has 15 residues. Germline-derived CDR1 and CDR2 are SGHAT and FQNNGV. V trimming: 1 base; J trimming: 5 bases; junction bases outside the gene matches: 4. The chain's CDR3 is CASSLVGGVNNEQFF. CDR3 sequence (DNA): TGTGCCAGCAGCTTAGTCGGGGGGGTCAACAATGAGCAGTTCTTC.

This chain connects TRBV5-4 to TRBJ2-7, with 9 positions matching TRBD2. The CDR3 loop spans 16 amino acids. Per the germline V gene, CDR1 is SGHNT and CDR2 is YYREEE (reference sequence). Germline trimming cut 4 bases from V and 0 bases from J; bases unmatched to any gene: 8. DNA for the CDR3: TGTGCCAGCAGCCCGGAGGGGACTAGCATCTCCTACGAGCAGTACTTC. Translating it yields CASSPEGTSISYEQYF. The full variable domain, rest sourced from reference TRBV5-4 and TRBJ2-7, is ETGVTQSPTHLIKTRGQQVTLRCSSQSGHNTVSWYQQALGQGPQFIFQYYREEENGRGNFPPRFSGLQFPNYSSELNVNALELDDSALYLCASSPEGTSISYEQYFGPGTRLTVT.

Note on this clone: Within the sample, other DNA sequences also encode this same CDR3. V is TRBV10-3 and J is TRBJ1-1; 9 bases line up with TRBD1. From germline, CDR1 is ENHRY and CDR2 SYGVKD. This CDR3 is built from 14 residues. The junction had 6 bases not matched to a gene; V was cut back by 6 bases and J by 4 bases. CDR3 region: CAISAGQGSTEAFF. The CDR3 DNA follows: TGTGCCATCAGCGCGGGACAGGGAAGCACTGAAGCTTTCTTT.

The chain combines TRBV4-1 with TRBJ1-2; D is possibly TRBD1 (5 bases). V lost 2 bases and J 1 base, leaving 14 bases between the germline ends. The CDR3 has 16 amino acids. Germline CDR1 MGHRA, CDR2 YSYEKL. CDR3 bases: TGCGCCAGCAGCCAACTTTCGGGGGATTTTAACTATGGCTACACCTTC. Its translation: CASSQLSGDFNYGYTF.